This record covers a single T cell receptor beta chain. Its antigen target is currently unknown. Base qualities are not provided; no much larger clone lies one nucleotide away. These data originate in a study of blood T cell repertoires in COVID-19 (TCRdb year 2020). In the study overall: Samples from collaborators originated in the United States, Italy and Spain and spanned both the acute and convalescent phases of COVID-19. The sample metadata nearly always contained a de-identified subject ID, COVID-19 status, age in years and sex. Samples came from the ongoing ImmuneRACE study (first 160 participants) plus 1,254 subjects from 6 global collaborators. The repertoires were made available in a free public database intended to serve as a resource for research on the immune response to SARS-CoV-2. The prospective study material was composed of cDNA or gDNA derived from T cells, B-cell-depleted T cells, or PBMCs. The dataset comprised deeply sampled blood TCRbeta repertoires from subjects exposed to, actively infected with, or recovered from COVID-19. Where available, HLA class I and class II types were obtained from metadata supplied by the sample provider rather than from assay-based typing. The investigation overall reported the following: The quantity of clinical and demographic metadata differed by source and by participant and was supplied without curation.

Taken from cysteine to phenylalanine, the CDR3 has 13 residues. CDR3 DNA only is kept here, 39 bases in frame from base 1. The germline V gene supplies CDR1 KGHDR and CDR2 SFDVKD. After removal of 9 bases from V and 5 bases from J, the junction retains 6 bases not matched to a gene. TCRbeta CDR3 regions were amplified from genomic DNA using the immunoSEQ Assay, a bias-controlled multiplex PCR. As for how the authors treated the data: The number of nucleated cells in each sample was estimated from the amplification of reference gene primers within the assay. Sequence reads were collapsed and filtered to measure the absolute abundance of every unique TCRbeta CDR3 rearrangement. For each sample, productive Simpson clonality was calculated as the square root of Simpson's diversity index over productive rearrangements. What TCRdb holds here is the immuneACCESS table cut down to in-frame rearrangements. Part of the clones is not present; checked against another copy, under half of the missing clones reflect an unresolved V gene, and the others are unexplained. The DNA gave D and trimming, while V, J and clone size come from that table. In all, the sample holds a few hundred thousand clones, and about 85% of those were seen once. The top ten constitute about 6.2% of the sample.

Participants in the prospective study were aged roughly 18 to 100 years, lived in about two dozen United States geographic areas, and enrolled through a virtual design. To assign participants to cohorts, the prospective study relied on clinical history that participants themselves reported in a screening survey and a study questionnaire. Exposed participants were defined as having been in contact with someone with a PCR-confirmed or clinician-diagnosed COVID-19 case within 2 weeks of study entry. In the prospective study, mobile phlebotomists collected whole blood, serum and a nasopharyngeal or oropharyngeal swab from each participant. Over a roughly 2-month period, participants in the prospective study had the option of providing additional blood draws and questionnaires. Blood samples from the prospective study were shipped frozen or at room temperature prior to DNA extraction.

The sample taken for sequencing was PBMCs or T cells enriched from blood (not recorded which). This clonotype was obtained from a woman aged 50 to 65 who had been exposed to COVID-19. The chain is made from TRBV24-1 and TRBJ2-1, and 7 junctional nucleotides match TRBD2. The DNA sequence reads TGTGCCACCTCACCGGGGGGTAACAATGAGCAGTTCTTC. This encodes CATSPGGNNEQFF.